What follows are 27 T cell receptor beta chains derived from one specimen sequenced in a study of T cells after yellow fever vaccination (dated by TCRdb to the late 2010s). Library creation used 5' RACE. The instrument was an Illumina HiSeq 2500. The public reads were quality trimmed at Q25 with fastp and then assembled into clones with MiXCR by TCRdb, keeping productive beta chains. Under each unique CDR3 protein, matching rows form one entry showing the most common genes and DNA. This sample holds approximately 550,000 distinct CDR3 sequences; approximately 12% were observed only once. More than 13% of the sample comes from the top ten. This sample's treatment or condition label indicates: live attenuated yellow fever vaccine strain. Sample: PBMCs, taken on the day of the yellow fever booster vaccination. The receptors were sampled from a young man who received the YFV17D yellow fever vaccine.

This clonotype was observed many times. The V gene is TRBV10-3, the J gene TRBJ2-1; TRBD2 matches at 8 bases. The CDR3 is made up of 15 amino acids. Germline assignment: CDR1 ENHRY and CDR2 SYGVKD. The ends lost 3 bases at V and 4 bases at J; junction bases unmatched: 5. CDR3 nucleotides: TGTGCCATCAGTGAATCTCTAGCGGGTTACAATGAGCAGTTCTTC. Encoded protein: CAISESLAGYNEQFF.

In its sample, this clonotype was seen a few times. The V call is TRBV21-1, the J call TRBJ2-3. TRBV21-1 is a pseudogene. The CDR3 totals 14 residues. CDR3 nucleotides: TGTGCCAGCAGCACTCCGGCAGGCACAGATACGCAGTATTTT. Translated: CASSTPAGTDTQYF.

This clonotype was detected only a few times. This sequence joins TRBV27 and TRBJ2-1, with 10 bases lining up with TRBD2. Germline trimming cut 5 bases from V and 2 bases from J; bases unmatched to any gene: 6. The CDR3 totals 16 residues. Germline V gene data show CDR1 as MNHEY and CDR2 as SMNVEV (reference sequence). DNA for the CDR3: TGTGCCAGCAGTCCCCGGAGCGGGAGGGCCTACAATGAGCAGTTCTTC. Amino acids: CASSPRSGRAYNEQFF.

As DNA, the CDR3 is TGTGCCAGCAGCTTAAAAGGTGGTCGGCTAGCGGGAGCAACCGGGGAGCTGTTTTTT. Amino acid sequence: CASSLKGGRLAGATGELFF. J is TRBJ2-2 and V is TRBV11-2; 10 nucleotides match TRBD2. Germline V gene lookup returns CDR1 SGHAT and CDR2 FQNNGV. J gave up 5 bases and V 2 bases, and 14 bases lay outside the gene matches. CDR3 length: 19 amino acids.

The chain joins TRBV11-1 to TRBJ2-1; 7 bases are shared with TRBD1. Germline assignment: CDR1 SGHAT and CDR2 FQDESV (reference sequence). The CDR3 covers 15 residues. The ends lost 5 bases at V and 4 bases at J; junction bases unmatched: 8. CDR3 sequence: CASSARDRHYNEQFF. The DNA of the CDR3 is TGTGCCAGCAGCGCCAGGGACAGACATTACAATGAGCAGTTCTTC.

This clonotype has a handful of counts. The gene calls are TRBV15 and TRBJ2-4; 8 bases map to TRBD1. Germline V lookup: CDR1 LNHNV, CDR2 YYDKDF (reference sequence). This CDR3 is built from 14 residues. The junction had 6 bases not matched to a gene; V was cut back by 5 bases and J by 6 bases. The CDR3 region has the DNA TGTGCCACCAGCCCCGACAGGGGAGTAAACATTCAGTACTTC. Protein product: CATSPDRGVNIQYF.

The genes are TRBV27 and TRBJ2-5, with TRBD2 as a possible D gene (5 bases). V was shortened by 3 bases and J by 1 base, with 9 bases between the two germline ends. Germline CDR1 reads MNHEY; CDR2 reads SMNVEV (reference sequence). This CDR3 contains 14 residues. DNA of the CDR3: TGTGCCAGCAGTTTTGAGGGTGGCCAAGAGACCCAGTACTTC. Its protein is CASSFEGGQETQYF.

The DNA for the CDR3 is TGTGCCTGGATCCTAATAGCGGGAGCCACAGATACGCAGTATTTT. Amino acid sequence: CAWILIAGATDTQYF. V usage is TRBV30 and J usage is TRBJ2-3; 9 bases fit TRBD2. Germline CDR1 is GTSNPN and CDR2 is SVGIG (reference sequence). V gave up 4 bases and J gave up 2 bases; unmatched junction bases: 7. The CDR3 consists of 15 residues. The entire variable domain, with the rest obtained from reference TRBV30 and TRBJ2-3, is as follows: SQTIHQWPATLVQPVGSPLSLECTVEGTSNPNLYWYRQAAGRGLQLLFYSVGIGQISSEVPQNLSASRPQDRQFILSSKKLLLSDSGFYLCAWILIAGATDTQYFGPGTRLTVL.

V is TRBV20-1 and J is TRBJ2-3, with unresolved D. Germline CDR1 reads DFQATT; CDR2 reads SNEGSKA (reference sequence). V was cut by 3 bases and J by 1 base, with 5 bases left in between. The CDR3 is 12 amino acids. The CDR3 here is CSASSRTDTQYF. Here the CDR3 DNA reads TGCAGTGCTAGTTCGCGCACAGATACGCAGTATTTT.

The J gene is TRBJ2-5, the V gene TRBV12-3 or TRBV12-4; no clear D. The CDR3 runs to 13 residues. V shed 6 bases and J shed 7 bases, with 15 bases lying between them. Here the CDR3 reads CASSMLSSGTQYF. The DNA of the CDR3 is TGTGCCAGCAGCATGTTGAGCTCGGGGACCCAGTACTTC.

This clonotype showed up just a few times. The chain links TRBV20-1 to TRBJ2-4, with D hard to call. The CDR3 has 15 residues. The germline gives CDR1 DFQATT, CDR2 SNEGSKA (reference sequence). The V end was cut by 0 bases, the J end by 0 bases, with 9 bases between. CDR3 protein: CSARDSGVAKNIQYF. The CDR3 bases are TGCAGTGCTAGAGATTCCGGAGTAGCCAAAAACATTCAGTACTTC.

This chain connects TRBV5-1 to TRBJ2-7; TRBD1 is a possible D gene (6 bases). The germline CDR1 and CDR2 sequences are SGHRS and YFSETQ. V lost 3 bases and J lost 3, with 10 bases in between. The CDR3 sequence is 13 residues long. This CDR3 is CASSSRTDYEQYF. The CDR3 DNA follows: TGCGCCAGCAGCTCCCGGACAGACTACGAGCAGTACTTC.

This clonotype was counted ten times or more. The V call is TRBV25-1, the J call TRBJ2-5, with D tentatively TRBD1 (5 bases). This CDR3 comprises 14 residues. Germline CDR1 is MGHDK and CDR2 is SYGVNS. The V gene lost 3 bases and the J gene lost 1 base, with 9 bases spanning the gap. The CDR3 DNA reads TGTGCCAGCAGTGAGATGACAGTCCAAGAGACCCAGTACTTC. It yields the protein CASSEMTVQETQYF.

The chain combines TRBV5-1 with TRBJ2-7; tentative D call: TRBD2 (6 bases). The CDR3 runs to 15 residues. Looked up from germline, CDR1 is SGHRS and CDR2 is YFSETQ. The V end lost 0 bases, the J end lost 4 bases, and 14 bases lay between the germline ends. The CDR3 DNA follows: TGCGCCAGCAGCTTGGGGGAGTACGGGACTTACGAGCAGTACTTC. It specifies CASSLGEYGTYEQYF. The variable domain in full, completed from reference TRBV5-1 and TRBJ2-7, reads KAGVTQTPRYLIKTRGQQVTLSCSPISGHRSVSWYQQTPGQGLQFLFEYFSETQRNKGNFPGRFSGRQFSNSRSEMNVSTLELGDSALYLCASSLGEYGTYEQYFGPGTRLTVT.

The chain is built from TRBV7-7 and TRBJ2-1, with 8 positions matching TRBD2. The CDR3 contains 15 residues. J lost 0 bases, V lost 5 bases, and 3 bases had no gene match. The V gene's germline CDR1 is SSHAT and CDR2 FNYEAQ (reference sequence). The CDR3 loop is CASSLSGDSYNEQFF. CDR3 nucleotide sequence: TGTGCCAGCAGCCTTAGCGGGGACTCCTACAATGAGCAGTTCTTC. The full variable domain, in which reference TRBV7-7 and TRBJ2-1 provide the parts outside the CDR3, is GAGVSQSPRYKVTKRGQDVTLRCDPISSHATLYWYQQALGQGPEFLTYFNYEAQPDKSGLPSDRFSAERPEGSISTLTIQRTEQRDSAMYRCASSLSGDSYNEQFFGPGTRLTVL.

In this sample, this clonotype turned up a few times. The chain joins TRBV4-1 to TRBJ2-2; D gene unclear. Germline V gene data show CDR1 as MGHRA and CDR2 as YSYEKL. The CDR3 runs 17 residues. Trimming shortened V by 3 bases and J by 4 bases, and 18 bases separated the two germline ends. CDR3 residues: CASSQANMGFGTGELFF. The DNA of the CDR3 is TGCGCCAGCAGCCAGGCGAACATGGGCTTTGGCACCGGGGAGCTGTTTTTT.

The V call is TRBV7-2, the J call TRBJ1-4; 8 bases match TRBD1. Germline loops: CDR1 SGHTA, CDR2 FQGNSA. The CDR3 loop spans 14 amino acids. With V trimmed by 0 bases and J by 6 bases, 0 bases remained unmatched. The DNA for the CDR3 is TGTGCCAGCAGCTTAGCGGGACAGGATGAAAAACTGTTTTTT. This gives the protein CASSLAGQDEKLFF.

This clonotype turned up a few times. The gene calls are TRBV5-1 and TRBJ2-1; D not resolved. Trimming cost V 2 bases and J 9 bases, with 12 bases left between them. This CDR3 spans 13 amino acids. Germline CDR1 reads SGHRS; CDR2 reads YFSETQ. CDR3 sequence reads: CASSFLGRSEQFF. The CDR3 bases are TGCGCCAGCAGCTTCTTAGGACGGAGTGAGCAGTTCTTC. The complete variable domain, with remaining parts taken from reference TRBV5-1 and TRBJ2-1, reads KAGVTQTPRYLIKTRGQQVTLSCSPISGHRSVSWYQQTPGQGLQFLFEYFSETQRNKGNFPGRFSGRQFSNSRSEMNVSTLELGDSALYLCASSFLGRSEQFFGPGTRLTVL.

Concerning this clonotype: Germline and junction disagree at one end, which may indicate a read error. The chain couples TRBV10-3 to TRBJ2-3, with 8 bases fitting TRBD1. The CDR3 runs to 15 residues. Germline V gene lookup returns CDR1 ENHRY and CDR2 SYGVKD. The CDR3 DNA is TGTGCCACCGCGGAAGTCGACAGGGGTGGGGATACGCAGAATTTT. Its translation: CATAEVDRGGDTQNF.

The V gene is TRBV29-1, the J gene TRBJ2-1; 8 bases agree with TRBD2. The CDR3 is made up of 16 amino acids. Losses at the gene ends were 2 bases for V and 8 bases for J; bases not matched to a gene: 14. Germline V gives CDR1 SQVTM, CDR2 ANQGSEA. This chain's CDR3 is CSVELAGSIALDEQFF. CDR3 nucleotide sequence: TGCAGCGTTGAACTAGCGGGCTCCATTGCCCTAGATGAGCAGTTCTTC.

CDR3 in DNA: TGTGCCAGCACCCACGGACTAGCCGGGTCCTACGAGCAGTACTTC. Translating it yields CASTHGLAGSYEQYF. The chain recombines TRBV2 with TRBJ2-7, with 8 bases matching TRBD2. The CDR3 has 15 amino acids. Germline loops: CDR1 SNHLY, CDR2 FYNNEI. With V trimmed by 7 bases and J by 1 base, 9 bases remained unmatched.

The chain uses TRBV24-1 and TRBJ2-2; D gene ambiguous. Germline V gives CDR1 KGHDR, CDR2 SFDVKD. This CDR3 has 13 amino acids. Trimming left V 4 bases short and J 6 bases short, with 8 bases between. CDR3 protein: CATSEAGSGELFF. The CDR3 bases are TGTGCCACCAGTGAAGCAGGATCCGGGGAGCTGTTTTTT.

As DNA, the CDR3 is TGTGCCAGCAGCCCCGCAAGCGGGATCTACGAGCAGTACTTC. This gives the protein CASSPASGIYEQYF. The V and J genes are TRBV7-9 and TRBJ2-7; TRBD2 matches 7 bases. The CDR3 contains 14 residues. Per germline, CDR1 SEHNR and CDR2 FQNEAQ (reference sequence). The trim removed 5 bases at V and 3 bases at J, leaving 7 bases unmatched.

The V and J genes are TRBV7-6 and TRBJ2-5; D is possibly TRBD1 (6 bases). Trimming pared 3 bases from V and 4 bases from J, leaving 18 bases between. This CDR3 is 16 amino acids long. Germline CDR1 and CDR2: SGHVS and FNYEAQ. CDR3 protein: CASSLGRGLYGETQYF. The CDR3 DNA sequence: TGTGCCAGCAGCTTGGGCAGGGGATTATATGGAGAGACCCAGTACTTC. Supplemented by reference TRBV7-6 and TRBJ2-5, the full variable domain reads GAGVSQSPRYKVTKRGQDVALRCDPISGHVSLYWYRQALGQGPEFLTYFNYEAQQDKSGLPNDRFSAERPEGSISTLTIQRTEQRDSAMYRCASSLGRGLYGETQYFGPGTRLLVL.

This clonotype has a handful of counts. As DNA, the CDR3 is TGTGCCAGCTCCCCCACTAGCGGGGATAGCACAGATACGCAGTATTTT. Amino acids: CASSPTSGDSTDTQYF. This rearrangement joins TRBV18 to TRBJ2-3; 10 nucleotides line up with TRBD2. In germline, CDR1 is KGHSH, CDR2 LQKENI. The CDR3 runs to 16 residues. V lost 6 bases to trimming and J lost 0 bases; unmatched junction nucleotides: 6.

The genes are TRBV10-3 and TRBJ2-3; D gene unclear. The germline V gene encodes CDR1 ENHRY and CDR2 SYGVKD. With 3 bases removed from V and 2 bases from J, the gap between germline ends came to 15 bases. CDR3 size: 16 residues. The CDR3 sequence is CAISEDSLSPTDTQYF. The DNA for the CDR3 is TGTGCCATCAGTGAAGATTCCCTTTCCCCCACAGATACGCAGTATTTT.

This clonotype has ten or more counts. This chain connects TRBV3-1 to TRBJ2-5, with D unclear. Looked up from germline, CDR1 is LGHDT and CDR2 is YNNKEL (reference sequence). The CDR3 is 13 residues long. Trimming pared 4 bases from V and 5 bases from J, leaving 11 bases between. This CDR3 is CASSPPARETQYF. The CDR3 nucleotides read TGTGCCAGCAGCCCCCCAGCAAGGGAGACCCAGTACTTC.